This T cell receptor (beta chain) appears in the sequencing data of a study of T cell repertoires in breast cancer (dated by TCRdb to the mid-2010s). About the investigation overall: Samples profiled in the study came from tumors, lymph nodes and peripheral blood lymphocytes of breast cancer patients, along with peripheral blood from healthy control donors. On average, around 500,000 sequences per sample and roughly 10 reads per input cell were obtained by sequencing. Blood samples were separated by Ficoll, whereas tumor-free lymph nodes were processed without any enzymatic digestion. Nine healthy donors, of an age range similar to that of the patients, were included as controls. Because breast cancer has a low mutational burden and common mutations are rare, the study reasoned that TCRs shared between breast cancer patients would target shared antigens. ER+/PR+ status was present in the majority of the approximately 23 patient tumors that were analyzed for shared TCRs. Tumors and tumor-involved lymph nodes were minced, digested with Liberase and DNase, and then passed through 70-um and 40-um filters.

The cysteine opens and the phenylalanine closes a CDR3 of 15 amino acids. CDR3 DNA only is kept here, 45 bases in frame from base 1. The CDR1 and CDR2 encoded by the germline V gene (reference sequence) are DFQATT and SNEGSKA. At the junction V is shortened by 5 bases and J by 0 bases, with 14 bases in between. To analyze paired alpha-beta TCRs of CD8+ T cells, the researchers used an expanded emulsion RT-PCR method with primers covering all TCR V genes. Before emulsion RT-PCR, CD8+ T cells were isolated using a CD8 positive selection kit and then incubated overnight in 8 to 10 IU/mL IL-2. This clonotype was seen more than once but under ten times. Its antigen is currently not known. No clone much larger than this one lies a single base away; base qualities are absent. Libraries were built with emulsion pairing. Unpaired genes were suppressed by a second nested PCR containing blocking oligos, after which a third nested PCR added Illumina adaptors and barcodes. Between 5,000 and 250,000 T cells, along with C-region, Stepout and V-region primers, were included in each emulsion RT-PCR master mix. The Micellula Emulsion and Purification Kit was used to make the emulsions, and Qiagen OneStep RT-PCR reagents were used for RT-PCR. The pooled libraries were sequenced on an Illumina MiSeq using paired-end 2 x 250 reads. Concerning the study's data processing: In Galaxy, read pairs were joined and then clipped at the engineered overlap into separate alpha and beta files, and any unclipped reads were discarded. To assign alpha-beta pairs, the researchers used CompleteTCR, a MiTCR-based pipeline that relies on an R script to link chains sharing read cluster identifiers. TCR sequences observed only once, about 1-3.2%, were removed as potential sequencing errors. The raw public data were reprocessed by TCRdb itself: fastp quality trimming at Q25, MiXCR clonotype calling, in-frame beta chains only. Rows merge per CDR3 protein into single entries with the most common DNA and genes. TCRdb's processing, not the authors' own work, is the source of the V and J calls. This sample gives around 43,000 distinct CDR3 sequences in total; around 45% of them show up just once. The top ten constitute 55% to 75% of the sample.

The investigation overall reported the following: TRBV7 predominance was observed among shared TCRs, which possibly reflected tumor recognition or mispriming bias from eight TRBV7 primers. Sentinel lymph nodes involved by tumor shared about fourfold more TCRs with matched tumor repertoires than tumor-free nodes did (roughly 8% versus 2%). Fewer than 20 TCR pairs were shared across seven or more patient tumors and were rarely found in control blood, which suggests possible tumor specificity. Shared TCRs were encoded by various nucleotide sequences, which suggests selection and expansion based on antigen. Emulsion RT-PCR was regarded as qualitative rather than quantitative, because clone recovery was skewed by transcript abundance and primer differences. Genuine antitumor clones may have been missed because singleton TCRs were discarded and only part of each tumor was sampled.

Sequencing was done on a sample of CD8+ T cells. The rearrangement joined TRBV20-1 to TRBJ1-3, and possibly TRBD1, on 6 matching bases. The receptor was isolated from a pool of human donors with breast cancer or a healthy control (not recorded which). The nucleotides are TGCAGTGCTCCTAACAGGGTTTCCTCTGGAAACACCATATATTTT. Its protein reads: CSAPNRVSSGNTIYF.